These T cell receptor beta chains were read from a single sample in a study of chemoradiotherapy in HPV16-positive cancers. Using immunoSEQ multiplex PCR, the repertoire was profiled, and TCRdb retains in-frame clones only, with some absent. Among 9,500 to 15,000 clones listed, about 81% were seen once. This specimen was acquired from a patient who underwent chemoradiotherapy. These receptor sequences come from a human donor with HPV-associated anogenital cancer. Both conserved end residues are part of each CDR3. Fields, in order: V gene, D gene, J gene, clone size, CDR3 DNA, CDR3 protein. A D gene is named only where the DNA matches it firmly. Some rows mark clone size as missing; the rest say once, few, many or name a class of expanded clone.

v_gene: TRBV7-9
d_gene: NA
j_gene: TRBJ1-5
abundance: medium-sized
CDR3nt: TGTGCCAGCAGCCAAACGGACGGATCCTATAGCAATCAGCCCCAGCATTTT
CDR3aa: CASSQTDGSYSNQPQHF

v_gene: TRBV7-9
d_gene: TRBD1
j_gene: TRBJ2-7
abundance: NA
CDR3nt: TGTGCCAGCAGCTCGGACAGGGGGCAACCCTACGAGCAGTACTTC
CDR3aa: CASSSDRGQPYEQYF

v_gene: TRBV5-1
d_gene: TRBD1
j_gene: TRBJ1-2
abundance: NA
CDR3nt: TGCGCCAGTTCCGTCAGGGGGCCCCCCTCTAACTATGGCTACACCTTC
CDR3aa: CASSVRGPPSNYGYTF

v_gene: TRBV30
d_gene: NA
j_gene: TRBJ1-5
abundance: few
CDR3nt: TGTGCCTGGAGTCAGCGATATAGCAATCAGCCCCAGCATTTT
CDR3aa: CAWSQRYSNQPQHF

v_gene: TRBV19
d_gene: NA
j_gene: TRBJ1-6
abundance: NA
CDR3nt: TGTGCCAGTAGTATTGCACAGCCCTATAATTCACCCCTCCACTTT
CDR3aa: CASSIAQPYNSPLHF

v_gene: TRBV9
d_gene: NA
j_gene: TRBJ1-1
abundance: NA
CDR3nt: TGTGCCAGCACGGGACAAACGTCTGAAGCTTTCTTT
CDR3aa: CASTGQTSEAFF

v_gene: TRBV11-2
d_gene: NA
j_gene: TRBJ1-4
abundance: NA
CDR3nt: TGTGCCAGCAGTGAGGGGCCGACGAATGAAAAACTGTTTTTT
CDR3aa: CASSEGPTNEKLFF

v_gene: TRBV6-5
d_gene: NA
j_gene: TRBJ2-3
abundance: NA
CDR3nt: TGTGCCAGCAGACCCCTGGGACTGACAGATACGCAGTATTTT
CDR3aa: CASRPLGLTDTQYF

v_gene: TRBV5-4
d_gene: TRBD1
j_gene: TRBJ1-1
abundance: NA
CDR3nt: TGTGCCAGCAGCTCCCGGACAGGGAATGAAGCTTTCTTT
CDR3aa: CASSSRTGNEAFF

v_gene: TRBV7-6
d_gene: NA
j_gene: TRBJ1-1
abundance: NA
CDR3nt: TGTGCCAGCAGAGGGGGCACTGAAGCTTTCTTT
CDR3aa: CASRGGTEAFF

v_gene: TRBV7-2
d_gene: TRBD1
j_gene: TRBJ1-2
abundance: NA
CDR3nt: TGTGCCAGCAGCCCTCGACAGGGCCTCTCCTACACCTTC
CDR3aa: CASSPRQGLSYTF

v_gene: TRBV7-3
d_gene: TRBD2
j_gene: TRBJ2-1
abundance: NA
CDR3nt: TGTGCCAGCAGCTTAGGGCTAGCGGGGGAAGGGGAGCAGTTCTTC
CDR3aa: CASSLGLAGEGEQFF

v_gene: TRBV30
d_gene: NA
j_gene: TRBJ2-6
abundance: few
CDR3nt: TGTGCCTGGAGCGTTACTAGGACCGGGGCCAACGTCCTGACTTTC
CDR3aa: CAWSVTRTGANVLTF

v_gene: TRBV5-4
d_gene: NA
j_gene: TRBJ2-7
abundance: NA
CDR3nt: TGTGCCAGCAGCTGGACACCGAGCTCCTACGAGCAGTACTTC
CDR3aa: CASSWTPSSYEQYF

v_gene: TRBV10-2
d_gene: NA
j_gene: TRBJ1-6
abundance: NA
CDR3nt: TGCGCCAGCAGGGACGGCTGGACGCTCCCCAACTTT
CDR3aa: CASRDGWTLPNF

v_gene: TRBV28
d_gene: NA
j_gene: TRBJ1-1
abundance: NA
CDR3nt: TGTGCCGCGCAGTTGATGAACACTGAAGCTTTCTTT
CDR3aa: CAAQLMNTEAFF

v_gene: TRBV4-3
d_gene: TRBD2
j_gene: TRBJ2-1
abundance: NA
CDR3nt: TGCGCCAGCAGCCAAGGACTAGCGGGGGGCCTTCATGAGCAGTTCTTC
CDR3aa: CASSQGLAGGLHEQFF

v_gene: TRBV27
d_gene: TRBD1
j_gene: TRBJ1-6
abundance: NA
CDR3nt: TGTGCCAGCAGCTTCACAGGGGGAGATTCACCCCTCCACTTT
CDR3aa: CASSFTGGDSPLHF

v_gene: TRBV9
d_gene: TRBD1
j_gene: TRBJ1-3
abundance: NA
CDR3nt: TGTGCCAGCGGGGACAGTACTGGAAACACCATATATTTT
CDR3aa: CASGDSTGNTIYF

v_gene: TRBV20-1
d_gene: NA
j_gene: TRBJ2-7
abundance: NA
CDR3nt: TGCAGTGCTAGACTCTCCTACGAGCAGTACTTC
CDR3aa: CSARLSYEQYF

v_gene: TRBV2
d_gene: NA
j_gene: TRBJ1-5
abundance: NA
CDR3nt: TGTGCCAGCAGGAGGGACATTAATCAGCCCCAGCATTTT
CDR3aa: CASRRDINQPQHF

v_gene: TRBV7-8
d_gene: TRBD1
j_gene: TRBJ1-5
abundance: NA
CDR3nt: TGTGCCAGCAGCTTAGCAATCAGGGGGCGAGAATATAGCAATCAGCCCCAGCATTTT
CDR3aa: CASSLAIRGREYSNQPQHF

v_gene: TRBV20-1
d_gene: NA
j_gene: TRBJ2-7
abundance: NA
CDR3nt: TGCAGTGCTGGTAAAGGCTACGAGCAGTACTTC
CDR3aa: CSAGKGYEQYF

v_gene: TRBV9
d_gene: TRBD1
j_gene: TRBJ2-1
abundance: NA
CDR3nt: TGTGCCAGCGGCCTCGGACAGGGATCGAATGAGCAGTTCTTC
CDR3aa: CASGLGQGSNEQFF

v_gene: TRBV23-1
d_gene: NA
j_gene: TRBJ2-7
abundance: NA
CDR3nt: TGCGCCAGCAGTCAATTTGGACGGTACCATTTTAGGGAGCAGTACTTC
CDR3aa: CASSQFGRYHFREQYF

v_gene: TRBV6-5
d_gene: NA
j_gene: TRBJ2-5
abundance: NA
CDR3nt: TGTGCCAGCAGCCCTACCGGGAGCCCCTCGACCCAGTACTTC
CDR3aa: CASSPTGSPSTQYF

v_gene: TRBV7-8
d_gene: NA
j_gene: TRBJ1-2
abundance: few
CDR3nt: TGTGCCAGCAGCCCTATCTCGGGGCCCTCAAACTATGGCTACACCTTC
CDR3aa: CASSPISGPSNYGYTF

v_gene: TRBV5-6
d_gene: TRBD2
j_gene: TRBJ2-7
abundance: once
CDR3nt: TGTGCCAGCAGCTTTTCGTTTGGCGGGAGCTCCTACGAGCAGTACTTC
CDR3aa: CASSFSFGGSSYEQYF

v_gene: TRBV2
d_gene: TRBD1
j_gene: TRBJ2-7
abundance: NA
CDR3nt: TGTGCCAGCGTTAGGGGGCCGGGCTACGAGCAGTACTTC
CDR3aa: CASVRGPGYEQYF

v_gene: TRBV30
d_gene: NA
j_gene: TRBJ2-7
abundance: NA
CDR3nt: TGTGCCTGGAGTCGGACGGGGGAGCAGTACTTC
CDR3aa: CAWSRTGEQYF

v_gene: TRBV6-5
d_gene: TRBD1
j_gene: TRBJ2-3
abundance: NA
CDR3nt: TGTGCCAGCGGAGTTACGAGGGGGCGACCAGATACGCAGTATTTT
CDR3aa: CASGVTRGRPDTQYF

v_gene: TRBV19
d_gene: TRBD1
j_gene: TRBJ2-7
abundance: NA
CDR3nt: TGTGCCAGTATGGGGGACAGGAGGGGCAAGCAGTACTTC
CDR3aa: CASMGDRRGKQYF

v_gene: TRBV27
d_gene: TRBD1
j_gene: TRBJ1-3
abundance: few
CDR3nt: TGTGCCAGCAGTTTGACAGGGGAATATGGAAACACCATATATTTT
CDR3aa: CASSLTGEYGNTIYF

v_gene: TRBV4-1
d_gene: NA
j_gene: TRBJ1-4
abundance: few
CDR3nt: TGCGCCAGCAGCCGAGCGGGGGTTAATGAAAAACTGTTTTTT
CDR3aa: CASSRAGVNEKLFF

v_gene: TRBV5-1
d_gene: NA
j_gene: TRBJ1-1
abundance: few
CDR3nt: TGCGCCAGCAGCTATGACAAAAACACTGAAGCTTTCTTT
CDR3aa: CASSYDKNTEAFF

v_gene: TRBV19
d_gene: TRBD1
j_gene: TRBJ1-6
abundance: NA
CDR3nt: TGTGCCAGTAGTATCCCCGGGACAGCTGGCTCATCCCTCCACTTT
CDR3aa: CASSIPGTAGSSLHF

v_gene: TRBV28
d_gene: TRBD1
j_gene: TRBJ1-5
abundance: NA
CDR3nt: TGTGCCAGCAGCCGGACAGGCCAGTATAGCAATCAGCCCCAGCATTTT
CDR3aa: CASSRTGQYSNQPQHF

v_gene: TRBV15
d_gene: NA
j_gene: TRBJ2-3
abundance: NA
CDR3nt: TGTGCCACCAGCAGAGTTCAGGGGAACACAGATACGCAGTATTTT
CDR3aa: CATSRVQGNTDTQYF

v_gene: TRBV10-1
d_gene: NA
j_gene: TRBJ1-5
abundance: few
CDR3nt: TGCGCCAGCAGTGAGTTCAGGTCAGATCAGCCCCAGCATTTT
CDR3aa: CASSEFRSDQPQHF

v_gene: TRBV5-5
d_gene: NA
j_gene: TRBJ2-5
abundance: NA
CDR3nt: TGTGCCAGCAGCCCCCCACCGGGACAACGAGAGACCCAGTACTTC
CDR3aa: CASSPPPGQRETQYF

v_gene: TRBV5-4
d_gene: TRBD1
j_gene: TRBJ2-7
abundance: NA
CDR3nt: TGTGCCAGCAGCCCGGCGGGACAGGCGGCCTACGAGCAGTACTTC
CDR3aa: CASSPAGQAAYEQYF